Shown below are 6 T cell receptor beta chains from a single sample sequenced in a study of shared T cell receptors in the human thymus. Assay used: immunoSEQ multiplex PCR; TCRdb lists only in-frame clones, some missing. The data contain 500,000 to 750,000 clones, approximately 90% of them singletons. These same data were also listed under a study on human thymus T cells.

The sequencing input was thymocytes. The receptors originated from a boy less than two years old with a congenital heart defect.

CDR3 sequence (DNA): TGTGCCAGCAGCTTTCTCTGGACAGGGGTGGACATGGAGACCCAGTACTTC. Protein: CASSFLWTGVDMETQYF. The chain joins TRBV7-9 to TRBJ2-5; 9 positions match TRBD1. CDR1 and CDR2 from the germline V gene are SEHNR and FQNEAQ (reference sequence). V lost 3 bases to trimming and J lost 5 bases; unmatched junction nucleotides: 13. This CDR3 region has 17 residues. Full variable domain (missing parts from reference TRBV7-9 and TRBJ2-5): DTGVSQNPRHKITKRGQNVTFRCDPISEHNRLYWYRQTLGQGPEFLTYFQNEAQLEKSRLLSDRFSAERPKGSFSTLEIQRTEQGDSAMYLCASSFLWTGVDMETQYFGPGTRLLVL.

CDR3 sequence reads: CASSVGSGRWDEQYF. CDR3 sequence (DNA): TGTGCCAGCAGCGTAGGTAGCGGGAGATGGGACGAGCAGTACTTC. This rearrangement joins TRBV9 to TRBJ2-7; 9 positions match TRBD2. The CDR3 contains 15 residues. V lost 0 bases to trimming and J lost 5 bases; unmatched junction nucleotides: 6. CDR1 and CDR2 (germline): SGDLS, YYNGEE. Full variable domain (rest looked up from reference TRBV9 and TRBJ2-7): DSGVTQTPKHLITATGQRVTLRCSPRSGDLSVYWYQQSLDQGLQFLIQYYNGEERAKGNILERFSAQQFPDLHSELNLSSLELGDSALYFCASSVGSGRWDEQYFGPGTRLTVT.

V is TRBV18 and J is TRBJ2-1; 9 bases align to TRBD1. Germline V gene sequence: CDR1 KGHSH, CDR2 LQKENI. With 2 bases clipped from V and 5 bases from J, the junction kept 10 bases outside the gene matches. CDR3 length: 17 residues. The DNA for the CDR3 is TGTGCCAGCTCACCATCCAAAACAGGGGGCCTGGACAATGAGCAGTTCTTC. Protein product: CASSPSKTGGLDNEQFF.

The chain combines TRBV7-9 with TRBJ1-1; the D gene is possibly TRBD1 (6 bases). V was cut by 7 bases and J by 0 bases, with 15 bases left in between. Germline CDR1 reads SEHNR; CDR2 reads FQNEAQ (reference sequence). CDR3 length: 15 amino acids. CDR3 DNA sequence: TGTGCCAGCACCGCGGGGGGCAGAATGAACACTGAAGCTTTCTTT. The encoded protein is CASTAGGRMNTEAFF.

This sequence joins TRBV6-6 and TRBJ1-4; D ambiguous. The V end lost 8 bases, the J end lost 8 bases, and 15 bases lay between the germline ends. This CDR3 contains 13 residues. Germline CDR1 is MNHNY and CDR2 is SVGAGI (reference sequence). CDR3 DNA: TGTGCCAGCGCACAGAGAAGGAACGAAAAACTGTTTTTT. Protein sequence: CASAQRRNEKLFF.

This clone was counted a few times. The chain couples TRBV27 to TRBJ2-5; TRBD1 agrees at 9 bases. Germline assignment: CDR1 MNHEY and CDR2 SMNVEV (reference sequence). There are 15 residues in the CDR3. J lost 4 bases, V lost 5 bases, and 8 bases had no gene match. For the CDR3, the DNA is TGTGCCAGCAGTCAACGTACGGGACAGGGAGAGACCCAGTACTTC. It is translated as CASSQRTGQGETQYF.